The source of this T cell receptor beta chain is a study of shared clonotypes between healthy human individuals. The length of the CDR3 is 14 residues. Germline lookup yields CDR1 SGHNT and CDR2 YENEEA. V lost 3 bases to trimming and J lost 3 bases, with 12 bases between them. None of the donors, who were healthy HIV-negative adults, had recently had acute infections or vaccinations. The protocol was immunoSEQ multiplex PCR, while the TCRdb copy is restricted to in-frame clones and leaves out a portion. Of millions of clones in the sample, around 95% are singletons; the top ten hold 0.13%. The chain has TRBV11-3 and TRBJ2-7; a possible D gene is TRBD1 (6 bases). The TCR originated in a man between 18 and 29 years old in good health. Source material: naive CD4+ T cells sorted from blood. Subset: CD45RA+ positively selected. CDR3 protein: CASSLGHINYEQYF. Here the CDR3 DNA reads TGTGCCAGCAGCTTGGGACACATAAACTACGAGCAGTACTTC.